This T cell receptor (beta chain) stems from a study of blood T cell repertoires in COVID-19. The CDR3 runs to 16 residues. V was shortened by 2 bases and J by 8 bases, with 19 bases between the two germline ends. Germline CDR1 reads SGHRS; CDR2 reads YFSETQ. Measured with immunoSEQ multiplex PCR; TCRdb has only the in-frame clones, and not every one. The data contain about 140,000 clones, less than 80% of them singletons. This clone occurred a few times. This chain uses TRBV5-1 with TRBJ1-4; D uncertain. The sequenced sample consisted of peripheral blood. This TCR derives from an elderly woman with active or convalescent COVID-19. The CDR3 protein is CASSLNPGSMKEKLFF. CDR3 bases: TGCGCCAGCAGCTTAAACCCGGGGTCAATGAAGGAAAAACTGTTTTTT.